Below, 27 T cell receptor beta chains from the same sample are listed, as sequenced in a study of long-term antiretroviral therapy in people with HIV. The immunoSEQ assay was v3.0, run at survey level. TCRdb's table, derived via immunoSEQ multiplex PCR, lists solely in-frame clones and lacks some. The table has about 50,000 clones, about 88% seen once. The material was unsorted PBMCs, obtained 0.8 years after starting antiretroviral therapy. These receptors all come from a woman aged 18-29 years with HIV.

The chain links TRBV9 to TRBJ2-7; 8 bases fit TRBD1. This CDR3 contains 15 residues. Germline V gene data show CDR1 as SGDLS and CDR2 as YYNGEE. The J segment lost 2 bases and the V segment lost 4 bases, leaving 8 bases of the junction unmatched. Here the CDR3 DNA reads TGTGCCAGCAGCCTCGACCCGGGACAGGCCTACGAGCAGTACTTC. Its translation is CASSLDPGQAYEQYF. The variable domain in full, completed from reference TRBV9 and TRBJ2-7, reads DSGVTQTPKHLITATGQRVTLRCSPRSGDLSVYWYQQSLDQGLQFLIQYYNGEERAKGNILERFSAQQFPDLHSELNLSSLELGDSALYFCASSLDPGQAYEQYFGPGTRLTVT.

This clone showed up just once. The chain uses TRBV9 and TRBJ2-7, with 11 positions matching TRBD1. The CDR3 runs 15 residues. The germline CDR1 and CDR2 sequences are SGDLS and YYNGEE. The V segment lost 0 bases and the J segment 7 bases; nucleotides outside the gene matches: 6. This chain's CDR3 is CASSVGGTGGHEQYF. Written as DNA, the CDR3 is TGTGCCAGCAGCGTAGGCGGGACAGGGGGACATGAGCAGTACTTC.

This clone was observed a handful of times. The CDR3 region is CASSLARSYEQYF. The CDR3 region has the DNA TGTGCCAGCAGCTTAGCTCGGTCCTACGAGCAGTACTTC. The chain carries TRBV7-2 and TRBJ2-7; D not resolved. The V gene lost 0 bases and the J gene lost 1 base, with 4 bases spanning the gap. Germline assignment: CDR1 SGHTA and CDR2 FQGNSA. The CDR3 is 13 amino acids. The full variable domain, in which reference TRBV7-2 and TRBJ2-7 provide the parts outside the CDR3, is GAGVSQSPSNKVTEKGKDVELRCDPISGHTALYWYRQSLGQGLEFLIYFQGNSAPDKSGLPSDRFSAERTGGSVSTLTIQRTQQEDSAVYLCASSLARSYEQYFGPGTRLTVT.

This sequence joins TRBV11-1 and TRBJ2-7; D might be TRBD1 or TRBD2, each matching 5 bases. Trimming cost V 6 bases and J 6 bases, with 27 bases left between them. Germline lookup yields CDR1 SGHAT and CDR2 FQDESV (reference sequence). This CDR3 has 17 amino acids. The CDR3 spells CASSLGPRGKGLGEQYF. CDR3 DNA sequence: TGTGCCAGCAGTCTTGGACCACGAGGGAAGGGGTTGGGCGAGCAGTACTTC.

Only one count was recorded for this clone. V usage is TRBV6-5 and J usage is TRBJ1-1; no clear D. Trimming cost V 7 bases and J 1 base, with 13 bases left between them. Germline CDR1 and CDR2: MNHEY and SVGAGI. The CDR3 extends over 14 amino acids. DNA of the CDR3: TGTGCCAGCAAGAACTCTGGCGGGAACACTGAAGCTTTCTTT. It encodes CASKNSGGNTEAFF.

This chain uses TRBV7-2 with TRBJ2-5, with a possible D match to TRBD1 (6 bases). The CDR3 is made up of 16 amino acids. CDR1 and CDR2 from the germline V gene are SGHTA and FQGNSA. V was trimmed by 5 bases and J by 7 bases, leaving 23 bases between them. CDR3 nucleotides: TGTGCCAGCAGCCTTGCTGATCAGGGGCGTAGGGCGACCCAGTACTTC. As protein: CASSLADQGRRATQYF.

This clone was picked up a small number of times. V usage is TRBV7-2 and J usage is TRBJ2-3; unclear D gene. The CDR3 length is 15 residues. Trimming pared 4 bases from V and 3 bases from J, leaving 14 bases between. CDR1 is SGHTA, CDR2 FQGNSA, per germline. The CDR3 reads CASSWSPHGTDTQYF. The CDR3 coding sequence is TGTGCCAGCAGCTGGAGCCCCCATGGGACAGATACGCAGTATTTT.

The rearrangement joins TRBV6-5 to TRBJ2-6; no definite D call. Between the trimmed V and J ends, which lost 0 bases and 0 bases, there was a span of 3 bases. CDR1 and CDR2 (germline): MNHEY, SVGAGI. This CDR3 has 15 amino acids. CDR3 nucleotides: TGTGCCAGCAGTTACTCGAGCTCTGGGGCCAACGTCCTGACTTTC. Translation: CASSYSSSGANVLTF.

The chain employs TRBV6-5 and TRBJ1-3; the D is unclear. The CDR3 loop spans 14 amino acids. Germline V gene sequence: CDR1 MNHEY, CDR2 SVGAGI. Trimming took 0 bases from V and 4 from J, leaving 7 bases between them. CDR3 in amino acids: CASSYSTAGNTIYF. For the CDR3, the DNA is TGTGCCAGCAGTTACTCGACCGCGGGAAACACCATATATTTT.

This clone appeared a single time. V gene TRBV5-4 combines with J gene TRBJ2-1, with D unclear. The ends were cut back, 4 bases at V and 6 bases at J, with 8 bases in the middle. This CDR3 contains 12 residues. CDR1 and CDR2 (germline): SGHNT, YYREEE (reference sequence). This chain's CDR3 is CASSLPANEQFF. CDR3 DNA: TGTGCCAGCAGCCTCCCCGCCAATGAGCAGTTCTTC.

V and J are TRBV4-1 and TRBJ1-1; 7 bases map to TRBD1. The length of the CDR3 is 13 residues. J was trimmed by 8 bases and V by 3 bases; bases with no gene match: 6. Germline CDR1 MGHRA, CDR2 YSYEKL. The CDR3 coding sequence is TGCGCCAGCAGCCAGTTGGGACAGCTGGAAGCTTTCTTT. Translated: CASSQLGQLEAFF.

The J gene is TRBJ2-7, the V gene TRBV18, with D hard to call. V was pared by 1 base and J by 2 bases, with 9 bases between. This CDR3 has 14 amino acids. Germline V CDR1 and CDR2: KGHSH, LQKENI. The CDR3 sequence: CASSPRPGPYEQYF. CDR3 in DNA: TGTGCCAGCTCACCACGTCCAGGACCCTACGAGCAGTACTTC.

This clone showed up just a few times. CDR3 loop: CASSRSRVYEQYF. In DNA form, the CDR3 reads TGTGCCAGCAGTCGGTCCAGGGTCTACGAGCAGTACTTC. This chain links TRBV6-5 with TRBJ2-7, with D possibly matching TRBD1 (5 bases). Germline CDR1 and CDR2: MNHEY and SVGAGI. The CDR3 is 13 residues long. Trimming shortened V by 5 bases and J by 3 bases, and 11 bases separated the two germline ends.

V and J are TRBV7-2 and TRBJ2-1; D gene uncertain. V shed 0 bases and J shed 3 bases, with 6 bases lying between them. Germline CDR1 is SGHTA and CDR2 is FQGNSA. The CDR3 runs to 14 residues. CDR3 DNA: TGTGCCAGCAGCTTAGCGTCTAGCTACAATGAGCAGTTCTTC. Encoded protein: CASSLASSYNEQFF. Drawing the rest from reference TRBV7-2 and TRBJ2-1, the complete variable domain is GAGVSQSPSNKVTEKGKDVELRCDPISGHTALYWYRQSLGQGLEFLIYFQGNSAPDKSGLPSDRFSAERTGGSVSTLTIQRTQQEDSAVYLCASSLASSYNEQFFGPGTRLTVL.

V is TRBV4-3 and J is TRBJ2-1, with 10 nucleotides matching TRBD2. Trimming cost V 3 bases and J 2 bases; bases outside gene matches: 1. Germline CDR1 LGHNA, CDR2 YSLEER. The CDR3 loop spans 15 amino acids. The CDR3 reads CASSHSGRPYNEQFF. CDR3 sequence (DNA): TGCGCCAGCAGCCATAGCGGGAGGCCCTACAATGAGCAGTTCTTC.

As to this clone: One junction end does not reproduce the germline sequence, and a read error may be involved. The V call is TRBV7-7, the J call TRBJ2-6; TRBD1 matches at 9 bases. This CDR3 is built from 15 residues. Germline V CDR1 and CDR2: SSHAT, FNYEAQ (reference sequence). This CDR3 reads CASSGTGLGANVLTF. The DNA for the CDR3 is TGTGCTAGCAGCGGGACAGGGCTTGGGGCCAACGTCCTGACTTTC.

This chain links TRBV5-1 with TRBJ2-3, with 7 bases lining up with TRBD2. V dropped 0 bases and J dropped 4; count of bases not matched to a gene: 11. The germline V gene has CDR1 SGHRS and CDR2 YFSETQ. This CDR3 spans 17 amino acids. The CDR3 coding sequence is TGCGCCAGCAGCTTGGAGGGTTTGGGCGGGAGCGCAGATACGCAGTATTTT. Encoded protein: CASSLEGLGGSADTQYF.

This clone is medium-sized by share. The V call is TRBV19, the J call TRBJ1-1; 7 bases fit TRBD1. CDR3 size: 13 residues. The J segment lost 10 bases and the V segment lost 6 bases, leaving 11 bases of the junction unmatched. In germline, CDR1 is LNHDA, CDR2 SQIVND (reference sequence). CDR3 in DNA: TGTGCCAGTAGATTAGGACAGGCCCATGGAGCTTTCTTT. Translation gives CASRLGQAHGAFF.

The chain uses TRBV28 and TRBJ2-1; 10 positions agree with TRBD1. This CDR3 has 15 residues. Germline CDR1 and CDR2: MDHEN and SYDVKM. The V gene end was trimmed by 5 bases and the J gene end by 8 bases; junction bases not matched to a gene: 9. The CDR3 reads CASSRPGQGMDEQFF. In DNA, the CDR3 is TGTGCCAGCAGTCGCCCGGGACAGGGGATGGATGAGCAGTTCTTC.

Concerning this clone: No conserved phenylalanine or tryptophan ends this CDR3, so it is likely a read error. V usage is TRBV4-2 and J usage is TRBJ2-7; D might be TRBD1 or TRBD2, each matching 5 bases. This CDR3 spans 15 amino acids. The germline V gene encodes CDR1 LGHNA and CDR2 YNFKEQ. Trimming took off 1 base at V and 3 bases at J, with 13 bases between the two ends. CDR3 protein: CASSQVWGPLYEQYL. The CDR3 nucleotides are TGTGCCAGCAGCCAAGTCTGGGGACCCCTCTACGAGCAGTACCTC.

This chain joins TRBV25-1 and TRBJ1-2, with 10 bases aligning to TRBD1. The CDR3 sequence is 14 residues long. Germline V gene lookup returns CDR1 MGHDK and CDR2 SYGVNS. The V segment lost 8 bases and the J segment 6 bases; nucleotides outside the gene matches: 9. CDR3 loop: CASGGTGVFHGYTF. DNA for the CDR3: TGTGCCAGCGGAGGGACAGGGGTTTTCCATGGCTACACCTTC.

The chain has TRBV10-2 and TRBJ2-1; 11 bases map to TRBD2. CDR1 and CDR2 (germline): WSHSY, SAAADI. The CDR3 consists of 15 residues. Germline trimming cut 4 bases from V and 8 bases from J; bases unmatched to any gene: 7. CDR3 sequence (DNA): TGCGCCAGCAGTGGGTCCCTAGCGGGAGGCGATGAGCAGTTCTTC. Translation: CASSGSLAGGDEQFF.

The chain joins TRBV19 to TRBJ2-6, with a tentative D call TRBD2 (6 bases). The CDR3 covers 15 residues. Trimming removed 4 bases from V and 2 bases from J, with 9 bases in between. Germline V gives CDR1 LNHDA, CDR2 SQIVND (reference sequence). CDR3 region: CASSSGGTGANVLTF. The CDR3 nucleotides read TGTGCCAGTAGTAGTGGGGGGACTGGGGCCAACGTCCTGACTTTC.

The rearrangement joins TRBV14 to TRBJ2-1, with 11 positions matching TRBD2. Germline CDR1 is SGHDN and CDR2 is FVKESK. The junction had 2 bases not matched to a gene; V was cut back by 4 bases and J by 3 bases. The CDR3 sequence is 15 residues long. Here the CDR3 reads CASSPTSGSYNEQFF. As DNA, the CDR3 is TGTGCCAGCAGCCCCACTAGCGGGAGCTACAATGAGCAGTTCTTC.

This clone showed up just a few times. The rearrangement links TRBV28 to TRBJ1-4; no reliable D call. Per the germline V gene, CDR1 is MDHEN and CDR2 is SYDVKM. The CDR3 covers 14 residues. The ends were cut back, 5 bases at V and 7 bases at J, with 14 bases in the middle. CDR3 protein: CASSPGSPREKLFF. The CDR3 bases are TGTGCCAGCAGTCCTGGATCGCCGCGTGAAAAACTGTTTTTT. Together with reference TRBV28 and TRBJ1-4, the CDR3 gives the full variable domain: DVKVTQSSRYLVKRTGEKVFLECVQDMDHENMFWYRQDPGLGLRLIYFSYDVKMKEKGDIPEGYSVSREKKERFSLILESASTNQTSMYLCASSPGSPREKLFFGSGTQLSVL.

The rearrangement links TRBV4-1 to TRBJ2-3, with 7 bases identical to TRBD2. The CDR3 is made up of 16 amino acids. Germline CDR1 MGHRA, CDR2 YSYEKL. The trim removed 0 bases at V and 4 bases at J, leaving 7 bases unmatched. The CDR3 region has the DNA TGCGCCAGCAGCCAAGATCTGGGACTATTCTCAGATACGCAGTATTTT. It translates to CASSQDLGLFSDTQYF.

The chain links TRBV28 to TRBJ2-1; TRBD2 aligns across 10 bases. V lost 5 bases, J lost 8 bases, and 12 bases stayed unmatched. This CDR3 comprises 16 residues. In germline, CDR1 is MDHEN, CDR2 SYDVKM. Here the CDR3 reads CASSPLAGEGFDEQFF. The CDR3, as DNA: TGTGCCAGCAGTCCGCTAGCGGGAGAAGGTTTCGATGAGCAGTTCTTC. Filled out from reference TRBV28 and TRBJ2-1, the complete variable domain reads DVKVTQSSRYLVKRTGEKVFLECVQDMDHENMFWYRQDPGLGLRLIYFSYDVKMKEKGDIPEGYSVSREKKERFSLILESASTNQTSMYLCASSPLAGEGFDEQFFGPGTRLTVL.